The 21 T cell receptor beta chains reported below all come from one sample, sequenced in a study of blood T cell repertoires in COVID-19. TCRdb's copy holds only in-frame clones and misses some; the assay was immunoSEQ multiplex PCR. The table records 90,000 to 100,000 clones, approximately 86% of them present only once. The sample consisted of peripheral blood. Receptor source: an elderly man with acute or convalescent COVID-19.

This sequence joins TRBV7-8 and TRBJ2-7; perhaps TRBD2 as D (6 bases). The CDR3 sequence is 15 residues long. Germline CDR1 and CDR2: SGHVS and FQNEAQ. Trimming left V 1 base short and J 1 base short, with 11 bases between. The CDR3 DNA reads as TGTGCCAGCAGCTTAGGTGTTAGCGGTTCCTACGAGCAGTACTTC. Translating gives CASSLGVSGSYEQYF.

V is TRBV29-1 and J is TRBJ2-3; TRBD2 is a possible D gene (5 bases). V lost 1 base to trimming and J lost 4 bases, with 12 bases between them. This CDR3 is 14 amino acids long. Germline assignment: CDR1 SQVTM and CDR2 ANQGSEA. In nucleotides, the CDR3 is TGCAGCGTTGAAGGGACTCCGGCCCCAGATACGCAGTATTTT. It codes for CSVEGTPAPDTQYF.

The chain uses TRBV7-9 and TRBJ2-7, with D tentatively TRBD2 (5 bases). Deletions cut 5 bases from V and 6 bases from J, with 11 bases between. The CDR3 spans 12 residues. Germline loops: CDR1 SEHNR, CDR2 FQNEAQ (reference sequence). CDR3 sequence (DNA): TGTGCCAGCAGCCAGGACTCAGCCGAGCAGTACTTC. The encoded protein is CASSQDSAEQYF.

The V call is TRBV4-2, the J call TRBJ1-2; 7 bases match TRBD1. V lost 0 bases to trimming and J lost 5 bases; unmatched junction nucleotides: 6. The CDR3 totals 15 residues. Per germline, CDR1 LGHNA and CDR2 YNFKEQ. In DNA form, the CDR3 reads TGTGCCAGCAGCCAAGATCTTGGACAGGCGTATGGCTACACCTTC. This translates into CASSQDLGQAYGYTF.

This sequence joins TRBV6-5 and TRBJ2-7, with a possible D match to TRBD1 (6 bases). Germline values: CDR1 MNHEY, CDR2 SVGAGI. V gave up 10 bases and J gave up 0 bases, with 16 bases separating them. This CDR3 comprises 14 residues. The CDR3 reads CAIPRQVGSYEQYF. The CDR3 DNA follows: TGTGCCATCCCCCGACAGGTCGGCTCCTACGAGCAGTACTTC.

The J gene is TRBJ1-1, the V gene TRBV28; D not certain. The V end lost 2 bases, the J end lost 1 base, and 8 bases lay between the germline ends. The CDR3 length is 14 residues. CDR1 MDHEN and CDR2 SYDVKM come from the germline V gene. In DNA, the CDR3 is TGTGCCAGCAGTTTAGCAGGCCGGAACACTGAAGCTTTCTTT. It yields the protein CASSLAGRNTEAFF.

The rearrangement uses TRBV19 and TRBJ2-1; 7 bases are a match to TRBD1. The CDR3 extends over 12 amino acids. From germline, CDR1 is LNHDA and CDR2 SQIVND (reference sequence). Trimming at V came to 5 bases and at J to 9 bases, leaving 4 bases not matched to a gene. CDR3 residues: CASSRTGFEQFF. In DNA form, the CDR3 reads TGTGCCAGTAGTCGGACAGGTTTTGAGCAGTTCTTC.

This clone was counted only a few times. Germline is not matched at one junction end, which may reflect a read error. The chain employs TRBV6-5 and TRBJ1-2, with 7 bases identical to TRBD1. The germline CDR1 and CDR2 sequences are MNHEY and SVGAGI. The CDR3 has 15 amino acids. The CDR3, as DNA: TGTGCCAGCAGTGACTCGGGACAGCCCAGGGTGGGCTACACCTTC. It is translated as CASSDSGQPRVGYTF.

Remarks on this clone: The germline gene is not matched at one end of the junction; a read error may be the cause. CDR3 in amino acids: CASSLGSESTDTQYF. DNA of the CDR3: TGTGCTAGCAGCTTAGGAAGCGAGAGCACAGATACGCAGTATTTT. This sequence joins TRBV7-7 and TRBJ2-3; D remains ambiguous. Germline CDR1 SSHAT, CDR2 FNYEAQ (reference sequence). This CDR3 has 15 amino acids.

This clone was seen a single time. The rearrangement uses TRBV15 and TRBJ1-5, with a tentative D call TRBD1 (5 bases). CDR1 and CDR2 from the germline V gene are LNHNV and YYDKDF (reference sequence). Between the trimmed V and J ends, which lost 1 base and 3 bases, there was a span of 7 bases. This CDR3 is built from 14 residues. The CDR3 loop is CATSRGQHNQPQHF. The CDR3 nucleotides read TGTGCCACCAGCAGAGGACAGCACAATCAGCCCCAGCATTTT.

The CDR3 spells CASSRGNEYNEQFF. The CDR3 region has the DNA TGTGCCAGCAGTCGGGGGAATGAATACAATGAGCAGTTCTTC. The chain uses TRBV5-5 and TRBJ2-1, with a weak D call TRBD2 (6 bases). Germline lookup yields CDR1 SGHKS and CDR2 YYEKEE (reference sequence). This CDR3 region has 14 residues. The germline V and J ends were trimmed by 5 bases and 4 bases, with 13 bases remaining between them. The full variable domain, in which reference TRBV5-5 and TRBJ2-1 provide the parts outside the CDR3, is DAGVTQSPTHLIKTRGQQVTLRCSPISGHKSVSWYQQVLGQGPQFIFQYYEKEERGRGNFPDRFSARQFPNYSSELNVNALLLGDSALYLCASSRGNEYNEQFFGPGTRLTVL.

This clone was counted between two and nine times. This chain links TRBV29-1 with TRBJ1-1; D perhaps matches TRBD1 (5 bases). V lost 6 bases, J lost 3 bases, and 14 bases lay in between. CDR3 length equals 13 residues. The germline V gene has CDR1 SQVTM and CDR2 ANQGSEA. The CDR3: CSVAGLSDTEAFF. DNA of the CDR3: TGCAGCGTAGCGGGACTAAGCGACACTGAAGCTTTCTTT.

The chain combines TRBV5-1 with TRBJ2-1; 7 positions agree with TRBD2. This CDR3 contains 15 residues. Germline V gene sequence: CDR1 SGHRS, CDR2 YFSETQ. The junction had 3 bases not matched to a gene; V was cut back by 0 bases and J by 3 bases. The CDR3 loop reads CASSLDTSDYNEQFF. The CDR3 bases are TGCGCCAGCAGCTTGGATACTAGCGACTACAATGAGCAGTTCTTC.

The chain is built from TRBV29-1 and TRBJ1-5, with 8 bases fitting TRBD1. V trimming: 4 bases; J trimming: 6 bases; junction bases outside the gene matches: 5. The CDR3 covers 13 residues. In germline, CDR1 is SQVTM, CDR2 ANQGSEA. CDR3 nucleotide sequence: TGCAGCGTTGCAGGGGGCGCGGGTCAGCCCCAGCATTTT. It yields the protein CSVAGGAGQPQHF.

The chain joins TRBV5-1 to TRBJ2-7; 8 bases map to TRBD2. The V segment lost 0 bases and the J segment 6 bases; nucleotides outside the gene matches: 5. The germline gives CDR1 SGHRS, CDR2 YFSETQ. The CDR3 runs to 14 residues. Here the CDR3 reads CASSLAGTSGEQYF. As DNA, the CDR3 is TGCGCCAGCAGCTTGGCCGGCACTAGCGGCGAGCAGTACTTC.

The chain links TRBV14 to TRBJ2-2, with 9 bases that match TRBD2. The CDR3 has 17 residues. Per germline, CDR1 SGHDN and CDR2 FVKESK. J gave up 4 bases and V 4 bases, and 10 bases lay outside the gene matches. The DNA for the CDR3 is TGTGCCAGCAGCCTTCGCCCGACTAGCGGAGGCACCGGGGAGCTGTTTTTT. Amino acid sequence: CASSLRPTSGGTGELFF.

The genes are TRBV27 and TRBJ2-2, with D unclear. CDR1 and CDR2 from the germline V gene are MNHEY and SMNVEV (reference sequence). The CDR3 is 14 residues long. Trimming took off 6 bases at V and 3 bases at J, with 11 bases between the two ends. The CDR3 sequence: CASRYRSHTGELFF. The CDR3, as DNA: TGTGCCAGCAGGTACCGGTCCCACACCGGGGAGCTGTTTTTT.

CDR3 amino acids: CASSQEVPSGRALGSYEQYF. For the CDR3, the DNA is TGCGCCAGCAGCCAAGAAGTACCTAGCGGGAGGGCACTGGGATCCTACGAGCAGTACTTC. The chain links TRBV4-3 to TRBJ2-7, with 12 bases that match TRBD2. Germline CDR1 is LGHNA and CDR2 is YSLEER. The CDR3 contains 20 residues. With 0 bases clipped from V and 1 base from J, the junction kept 13 bases outside the gene matches.

V and J are TRBV6-5 and TRBJ1-2; D is undetermined. CDR1 is MNHEY and CDR2 is SVGAGI in the germline V gene. The CDR3 is 13 amino acids. Deletions cut 4 bases from V and 2 bases from J, with 8 bases between. The chain's CDR3 is CASSLDGNYGYTF. In nucleotides, the CDR3 is TGTGCCAGCAGTTTAGACGGGAACTATGGCTACACCTTC.

CDR3 protein: CAWSADRGGSPLHF. In DNA form, the CDR3 reads TGTGCCTGGAGTGCCGACAGGGGAGGGTCACCCCTCCACTTT. V and J are TRBV30 and TRBJ1-6; 8 nucleotides agree with TRBD1. The trim removed 1 base at V and 10 bases at J, leaving 6 bases unmatched. Germline CDR1 is GTSNPN and CDR2 is SVGIG (reference sequence). This CDR3 spans 14 amino acids.

This clone was recorded many times. V gene TRBV11-2 combines with J gene TRBJ1-1; D gene ambiguous. Germline CDR1 and CDR2: SGHAT and FQNNGV. The germline V and J ends were trimmed by 0 bases and 5 bases, with 10 bases remaining between them. The CDR3 spans 14 residues. CDR3 in DNA: TGTGCCAGCAGCTTAGAGAGCTCCCGAACTGAAGCTTTCTTT. It translates to CASSLESSRTEAFF.